In its sample, the clone carrying this TCR beta chain was seen once. The CDR3 is made up of 13 amino acids. Germline V lookup: CDR1 GTSNPN, CDR2 SVGIG (reference sequence). The sample is drawn from a study of OX40 agonist ivuxolimab in advanced cancers. Data came from immunoSEQ multiplex PCR; TCRdb stores just in-frame clones and leaves some out. The data show tens of thousands of clones, 80% to 90% seen once. The TCR was taken from an adult with an advanced solid tumor such as melanoma, head and neck, liver or kidney cancer. V gene TRBV30 combines with J gene TRBJ2-3, with 8 bases fitting TRBD2. The specimen was CD4+ or CD8+ T cells sorted from blood, collected in a trial of the OX40 agonist ivuxolimab. This CDR3 is CLLFSGGTDTQYF. CDR3 sequence (DNA): TGTCTCCTTTTTAGCGGGGGCACAGATACGCAGTATTTT.